The 14 T cell receptor beta chains in this list originate from one sample, sequenced in a study of T cells in Graves' hyperthyroidism and ophthalmopathy. Amplified TCR beta CDR3 regions came from RNA transcripts. The TCR CDR3 was amplified in a first-round RT-PCR using the HTBI primer set. Each CDR3 protein gets one entry after TCRdb re-called the multiplex PCR reads with MiXCR. The repertoire holds 500,000 to 550,000 distinct CDR3 sequences, just under 20% seen once, with roughly 44% in the top ten. The material sequenced was blood. The receptors derive from a man aged 35-49 years with Graves' ophthalmopathy.

This clonotype showed up just a few times. V is TRBV6-2 or TRBV6-3 and J is TRBJ2-7; D is uncertain. The CDR3 loop spans 15 amino acids. Trimming cost V 7 bases and J 2 bases, with 18 bases left between them. Per germline, CDR1 MNHEY and CDR2 SVGEGT. CDR3 DNA: TGTGCCAGCACCCCTCAAAGGACGGTCCCCTACGAGCAGTACTTC. The encoded protein is CASTPQRTVPYEQYF.

The chain has TRBV15 and TRBJ2-6; 8 bases fit TRBD1. The CDR3 totals 15 residues. Germline-derived CDR1 and CDR2 are LNHNV and YYDKDF (reference sequence). V lost 5 bases, J lost 2 bases, and 2 bases stayed unmatched. CDR3 DNA sequence: TGTGCCACCAGCGTCAGGGGGCCTGGGGCCAACGTCCTGACTTTC. This sequence encodes CATSVRGPGANVLTF.

This clonotype was detected many times. This chain uses TRBV28 with TRBJ2-3, with 10 positions matching TRBD2. CDR3 length equals 20 residues. Germline V gives CDR1 MDHEN, CDR2 SYDVKM. Trimming at V came to 2 bases and at J to 4 bases, leaving 18 bases not matched to a gene. CDR3 bases: TGTGCCAGCAGTTTAGGATTGCCGACTAGCGGGTTTAATAGGGCAGATACGCAGTATTTT. As protein: CASSLGLPTSGFNRADTQYF. Filled out from reference TRBV28 and TRBJ2-3, the complete variable domain reads DVKVTQSSRYLVKRTGEKVFLECVQDMDHENMFWYRQDPGLGLRLIYFSYDVKMKEKGDIPEGYSVSREKKERFSLILESASTNQTSMYLCASSLGLPTSGFNRADTQYFGPGTRLTVL.

There are a few counts of this clonotype. The rearrangement uses TRBV20-1 and TRBJ1-5; D unclear. CDR1 and CDR2 from the germline V gene are DFQATT and SNEGSKA (reference sequence). There are 12 residues in the CDR3. The CDR3 sequence is CGIRERNQPQHF. CDR3 sequence (DNA): TGCGGAATAAGAGAGCGCAATCAGCCCCAGCATTTT.

The CDR3 region has the DNA TGTGCCAGCAGCCAAGGGCGCAGACAGGGGCAGGGAGGCTACACCTTC. It encodes CASSQGRRQGQGGYTF. The gene calls are TRBV4-2 and TRBJ1-2; 8 bases are shared with TRBD1. Germline assignment: CDR1 LGHNA and CDR2 YNFKEQ. There are 16 residues in the CDR3. The V gene end was trimmed by 1 base and the J gene end by 8 bases; junction bases not matched to a gene: 12.

This clonotype was found a few times. J is TRBJ2-5 and V is TRBV6-2 or TRBV6-3, with unresolved D. The CDR3 spans 16 residues. V lost 7 bases to trimming and J lost 2 bases, with 20 bases between them. Germline values: CDR1 MNHEY, CDR2 SVGEGT. CDR3 nucleotides: TGTGCCAGCAAACCGGGCCTCAGGCCCCTACAAGAGACCCAGTACTTC. This sequence encodes CASKPGLRPLQETQYF.

This clonotype was counted a few times. V gene TRBV12-3 or TRBV12-4 combines with J gene TRBJ1-4; 10 nucleotides match TRBD1. Unmatched junction bases numbered 5, after V lost 1 base and J lost 6 bases. The CDR3 totals 16 residues. CDR3 sequence (DNA): TGTGCCAGCAGTTTAGGATTAGGGACAGGGGATGAAAAACTGTTTTTT. The encoded protein is CASSLGLGTGDEKLFF.

The chain employs TRBV5-1 and TRBJ2-3; D is perhaps TRBD1 (5 bases). CDR1 and CDR2 from the germline V gene are SGHRS and YFSETQ. The V end was cut by 0 bases, the J end by 1 base, with 18 bases between. The CDR3 sequence is 18 residues long. CDR3: CASSLGLGAGLRTDTQYF. The CDR3 bases are TGCGCCAGCAGCTTGGGGTTAGGGGCAGGCCTTCGCACAGATACGCAGTATTTT. The full variable domain, its missing parts supplied by reference TRBV5-1 and TRBJ2-3, is KAGVTQTPRYLIKTRGQQVTLSCSPISGHRSVSWYQQTPGQGLQFLFEYFSETQRNKGNFPGRFSGRQFSNSRSEMNVSTLELGDSALYLCASSLGLGAGLRTDTQYFGPGTRLTVL.

This rearrangement joins TRBV20-1 to TRBJ2-2; no firm D call. CDR3 size: 15 residues. Trimming pared 2 bases from V and 4 bases from J, leaving 14 bases between. Germline V CDR1 and CDR2: DFQATT, SNEGSKA (reference sequence). The CDR3, as DNA: TGCAGTGCTAGAAGGCAGCCGTTGGGCACCGGGGAGCTGTTTTTT. Residues: CSARRQPLGTGELFF.

This clonotype was detected many times. CDR3 amino acids: CASSFGTMNTGELFF. The CDR3 DNA reads TGTGCCAGCAGTTTTGGGACCATGAACACCGGGGAGCTGTTTTTT. The chain carries TRBV11-2 and TRBJ2-2; tentatively, D is TRBD1 or TRBD2 (5 bases each). Germline CDR1 and CDR2: SGHAT and FQNNGV. V gave up 6 bases and J gave up 1 base, with 12 bases separating them. This CDR3 region has 15 residues.

As regards this clonotype: One end of the junction is discordant with germline, which a read error may explain. The V call is TRBV6-2 or TRBV6-3, the J call TRBJ2-3, with no clear D. The CDR3 has 12 residues. Germline CDR1 reads MNHEY; CDR2 reads SVGEGT. CDR3 DNA sequence: TGTGCCGGCAGGACCGAAGGGAATACGCAGTATTTT. Its translation: CAGRTEGNTQYF.

In the case of this clonotype: Here the CDR3 omits its conserved ending phenylalanine or tryptophan, so a read error is the likely source. J is TRBJ2-7 and V is TRBV7-2; 11 nucleotides align to TRBD2. The CDR3 contains 16 residues. Trimming removed 6 bases from V and 6 bases from J; junction bases left unmatched: 13. Germline loops: CDR1 SGHTA, CDR2 FQGNSA. The CDR3 protein is CASSPSLAGAGVEQYL. CDR3 nucleotides: TGTGCCAGCAGTCCGTCACTAGCGGGAGCAGGAGTCGAGCAGTACCTC.

This clonotype has a handful of counts. The gene calls are TRBV10-3 and TRBJ2-7, with D possibly TRBD2 on 6 matching bases. Germline V gene data show CDR1 as ENHRY and CDR2 as SYGVKD. Trimming removed 11 bases from V and 1 base from J, with 15 bases in between. There are 13 residues in the CDR3. In DNA form, the CDR3 reads TGTGCCGCCCACGGGACTCAATCCTACGAGCAGTACTTC. Its translation: CAAHGTQSYEQYF.

This sequence joins TRBV9 and TRBJ1-2, with TRBD1 matching over 7 bases. The CDR3 is 14 amino acids. With V trimmed by 4 bases and J by 0 bases, 3 bases remained unmatched. Germline-derived CDR1 and CDR2 are SGDLS and YYNGEE. The CDR3 DNA sequence: TGTGCCAGCAGCCAGGGGGTAGCTAACTATGGCTACACCTTC. It encodes CASSQGVANYGYTF.